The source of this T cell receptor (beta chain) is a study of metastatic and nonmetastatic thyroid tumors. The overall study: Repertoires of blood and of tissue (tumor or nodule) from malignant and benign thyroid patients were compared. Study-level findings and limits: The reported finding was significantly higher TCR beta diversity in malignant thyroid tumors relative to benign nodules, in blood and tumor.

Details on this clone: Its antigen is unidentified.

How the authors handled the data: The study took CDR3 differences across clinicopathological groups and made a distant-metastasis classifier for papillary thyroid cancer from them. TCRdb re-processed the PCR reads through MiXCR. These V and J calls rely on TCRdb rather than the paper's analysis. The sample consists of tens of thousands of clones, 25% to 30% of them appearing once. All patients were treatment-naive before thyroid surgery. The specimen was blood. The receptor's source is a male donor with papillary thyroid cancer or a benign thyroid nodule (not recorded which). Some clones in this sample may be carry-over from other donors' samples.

This chain's CDR3 is CASRLRSSSPLHF. As DNA, the CDR3 is TGCGCCAGCAGATTAAGGTCAAGTTCACCCCTCCACTTT. The rearrangement links TRBV5-1 to TRBJ1-6, with D hard to call. CDR1 is SGHRS, CDR2 YFSETQ, per germline. V lost 5 bases and J lost 9, with 12 bases in between. CDR3 length: 13 residues. Full variable domain (remainder filled in from reference TRBV5-1 and TRBJ1-6): KAGVTQTPRYLIKTRGQQVTLSCSPISGHRSVSWYQQTPGQGLQFLFEYFSETQRNKGNFPGRFSGRQFSNSRSEMNVSTLELGDSALYLCASRLRSSSPLHFGNGTRLTVT.